This TCR beta chain comes out of a study of blood T cell repertoires in COVID-19. Study details: COVID-19 samples, acute and convalescent, were from the United States, Italy and Spain. Sample material is recorded as cDNA or gDNA derived from T cells, B-cell-depleted T cells, or PBMCs.

The table lists this clone with a few counts. In the authors' methods: Cell counts per sample came from amplifying reference gene primers. Repertoires were generated with immunoSEQ multiplex PCR, while TCRdb's copy carries only in-frame clones and drops some. The V and J calls and clone size were taken over from that table, and D and trimming were inferred from the DNA. The sample has fewer than 300,000 clones, 87% seen once. The germline V gene has CDR1 MNHEY and CDR2 SVGAGI. Trimming removed 5 bases from V and 3 bases from J, with 13 bases in between. CDR3 length equals 15 residues. The sequencing input was peripheral blood. This rearrangement joins TRBV6-5 to TRBJ1-4; TRBD1 is a possible D gene (6 bases). This sequence originates from a woman aged 45-65 years with acute or convalescent COVID-19. Here the CDR3 reads CASSRGGRPNEKLFF. The CDR3 region has the DNA TGTGCCAGCAGTAGGGGGGGCAGACCTAATGAAAAACTGTTTTTT.